This TCR beta chain was captured in a study of shared clonotypes between healthy human individuals. The study's findings and limits: A generally larger estimated richness was seen in naive subsets than in memory subsets.

Deep level was the assay's run setting. The sorted-subset replicate PCRs were given about 200 ng DNA, which is about 29,000 T cell genomes. Measured with immunoSEQ multiplex PCR; TCRdb has only the in-frame clones, and not every one. The sample shows some 1,600,000 clones, approximately 98% of them seen only once. Trimming left V 5 bases short and J 2 bases short, with 7 bases between. This CDR3 is 12 amino acids long. Germline V gene data show CDR1 as MDHEN and CDR2 as SYDVKM. Details on this clone: Its specificity is unknown.

CD4+ cells yielded CD45RA+ naive and CD45RA-negative memory subsets. The gene calls are TRBV28 and TRBJ2-7; no definite D call. The sequence was collected from a man between 25 and 39 years old in good health. The sequenced sample consisted of naive CD4+ T cells sorted from blood. Subset of the sample: CD45RA+ positively selected. The CDR3 DNA sequence: TGTGCCAGCAGTCCCTCAACCTACGAGCAGTACTTC. Amino acid sequence: CASSPSTYEQYF.